The 16 T cell receptor beta chains in this list originate from one sample, sequenced in a study of T cell responses to AZD1222 COVID-19 vaccine. Using immunoSEQ multiplex PCR, the repertoire was profiled, and TCRdb retains in-frame clones only, with some absent. The table has 90,000 to 120,000 clones, about 86% seen once. The sample consisted of peripheral blood, taken on day 0 of AZD1222 vaccination. The receptors were gathered from an adult in good health.

This chain joins TRBV6-5 and TRBJ2-3, with 7 bases identical to TRBD1. CDR3 length: 14 residues. V was pared by 6 bases and J by 2 bases, with 5 bases of the junction left unmatched. Germline CDR1 and CDR2: MNHEY and SVGAGI. The CDR3 loop is CASSPQGPTDTQYF. CDR3 sequence (DNA): TGTGCCAGCAGCCCACAGGGGCCCACAGATACGCAGTATTTT.

This rearrangement joins TRBV6-5 to TRBJ2-3; TRBD1 matches at 7 bases. Unmatched junction bases numbered 9, after V lost 4 bases and J lost 2 bases. The CDR3 has 16 amino acids. Germline CDR1 reads MNHEY; CDR2 reads SVGAGI. DNA for the CDR3: TGTGCCAGCAGTTCCACAGACAGGGTGAACACAGATACGCAGTATTTT. Amino acid sequence: CASSSTDRVNTDTQYF.

The genes are TRBV19 and TRBJ2-2; D ambiguous. From germline, CDR1 is LNHDA and CDR2 SQIVND (reference sequence). V was cut by 7 bases and J by 1 base, with 4 bases left in between. This CDR3 region has 12 residues. DNA of the CDR3: TGTGCCAGTATGGTGAACACCGGGGAGCTGTTTTTT. It is translated as CASMVNTGELFF.

This chain joins TRBV19 and TRBJ2-7, with 7 bases that match TRBD1. The CDR3 loop spans 14 amino acids. Germline V gives CDR1 LNHDA, CDR2 SQIVND (reference sequence). Trimming cost V 3 bases and J 3 bases; bases outside gene matches: 5. CDR3 in DNA: TGTGCCAGTAGTATGAGGGGGCTCGGCTACGAGCAGTACTTC. Protein product: CASSMRGLGYEQYF.

V is TRBV6-5 and J is TRBJ2-5; D call uncertain. Looked up from germline, CDR1 is MNHEY and CDR2 is SVGAGI. The CDR3 loop spans 14 amino acids. The ends were cut back, 2 bases at V and 5 bases at J, with 12 bases in the middle. The CDR3 DNA follows: TGTGCCAGCAGTTACAGTATGGCTAGGGAGACCCAGTACTTC. Its translation: CASSYSMARETQYF.

The chain is built from TRBV9 and TRBJ2-1; D is uncertain. Germline CDR1 and CDR2: SGDLS and YYNGEE. V dropped 0 bases and J dropped 0 bases, with 10 bases sitting between them. This CDR3 spans 16 amino acids. The CDR3 nucleotides read TGTGCCAGCAGCGTAGACCAGGAGAGCTCCTACAATGAGCAGTTCTTC. Translation gives CASSVDQESSYNEQFF. Using reference TRBV9 and TRBJ2-1 for the parts outside the CDR3, the full variable domain is DSGVTQTPKHLITATGQRVTLRCSPRSGDLSVYWYQQSLDQGLQFLIQYYNGEERAKGNILERFSAQQFPDLHSELNLSSLELGDSALYFCASSVDQESSYNEQFFGPGTRLTVL.

The chain is built from TRBV12-5 and TRBJ1-1; 7 nucleotides match TRBD1. The germline V gene has CDR1 LGHNT and CDR2 FRNRAP. V was clipped by 6 bases and J by 1 base; unmatched bases: 8. This CDR3 contains 15 residues. CDR3 loop: CASGLTGTPNTEAFF. The CDR3, as DNA: TGTGCTAGTGGCTTGACAGGGACCCCGAACACTGAAGCTTTCTTT.

As regards this clone: This specimen includes other DNA sequences encoding the same CDR3. The chain recombines TRBV29-1 with TRBJ1-1; D uncertain. CDR1 and CDR2 (germline): SQVTM, ANQGSEA. The length of the CDR3 is 12 residues. V was clipped by 1 base and J by 1 base, with 4 bases between them. The CDR3 DNA reads as TGCAGCGTTGAAGGAGGGAACACTGAAGCTTTCTTT. Its translation is CSVEGGNTEAFF. The full variable domain, in which reference TRBV29-1 and TRBJ1-1 provide the parts outside the CDR3, is SAVISQKPSRDICQRGTSLTIQCQVDSQVTMMFWYRQQPGQSLTLIATANQGSEATYESGFVIDKFPISRPNLTFSTLTVSNMSPEDSSIYLCSVEGGNTEAFFGQGTRLTVV.

The chain joins TRBV19 to TRBJ1-5; D gene ambiguous. CDR3 length: 12 residues. V was cut by 7 bases and J by 15 bases, with 19 bases left in between. Per the germline V gene, CDR1 is LNHDA and CDR2 is SQIVND (reference sequence). CDR3 residues: CASTGSSVGRHF. In DNA, the CDR3 is TGTGCCAGTACAGGCAGCTCGGTCGGGCGGCATTTT.

This clone appeared once. V is TRBV5-1 and J is TRBJ2-7, with 16 bases aligning to TRBD2. CDR1 is SGHRS, CDR2 YFSETQ, per germline. The V and J ends lost 4 bases and 4 bases, in that order; junction bases with no gene match: 5. This CDR3 has 16 amino acids. The CDR3 region is CASSPGLAGGPYEQYF. The CDR3 DNA reads TGCGCCAGCAGCCCGGGACTAGCGGGGGGGCCATACGAGCAGTACTTC.

This rearrangement joins TRBV19 to TRBJ2-6; 7 nucleotides line up with TRBD1. The CDR3 length is 17 residues. Per germline, CDR1 LNHDA and CDR2 SQIVND (reference sequence). The J segment lost 1 base and the V segment lost 5 bases, leaving 8 bases of the junction unmatched. CDR3 nucleotide sequence: TGTGCCAGTAGTCGAGGGGGCGCAGGGTCTGGGGCCAACGTCCTGACTTTC. Protein sequence: CASSRGGAGSGANVLTF. Full variable domain (rest looked up from reference TRBV19 and TRBJ2-6): DGGITQSPKYLFRKEGQNVTLSCEQNLNHDAMYWYRQDPGQGLRLIYYSQIVNDFQKGDIAEGYSVSREKKESFPLTVTSAQKNPTAFYLCASSRGGAGSGANVLTFGAGSRLTVL.

The gene calls are TRBV7-2 and TRBJ2-5, with 10 bases aligning to TRBD2. This CDR3 spans 14 amino acids. In germline, CDR1 is SGHTA, CDR2 FQGNSA. The trim removed 5 bases at V and 4 bases at J, leaving 4 bases unmatched. CDR3 protein: CASSPGTSVETQYF. The CDR3 bases are TGTGCCAGCAGCCCCGGGACTAGCGTAGAGACCCAGTACTTC.

The rearrangement links TRBV27 to TRBJ2-3, with D perhaps matching TRBD2 (7 bases). The V gene's germline CDR1 is MNHEY and CDR2 SMNVEV (reference sequence). Between the trimmed V and J ends, which lost 6 bases and 2 bases, there was a span of 12 bases. This CDR3 comprises 14 residues. CDR3 in amino acids: CASRKGGNTDTQYF. The CDR3 coding sequence is TGTGCCAGCAGAAAGGGGGGGAACACAGATACGCAGTATTTT.

J is TRBJ1-5 and V is TRBV28, with a tentative D call TRBD1 (6 bases). This CDR3 region has 15 residues. The V and J ends lost 6 bases and 6 bases respectively, with 18 bases between them. Germline V gene sequence: CDR1 MDHEN, CDR2 SYDVKM. The CDR3 nucleotides are TGTGCCAGCAGATCCGAACAGGGAGCCAGTCAGCCCCAGCATTTT. It translates to CASRSEQGASQPQHF. Full variable domain (outside the CDR3, taken from reference TRBV28 and TRBJ1-5): DVKVTQSSRYLVKRTGEKVFLECVQDMDHENMFWYRQDPGLGLRLIYFSYDVKMKEKGDIPEGYSVSREKKERFSLILESASTNQTSMYLCASRSEQGASQPQHFGDGTRLSIL.

The rearrangement uses TRBV19 and TRBJ1-1; TRBD1 matches at 8 bases. Germline lookup yields CDR1 LNHDA and CDR2 SQIVND (reference sequence). After removal of 4 bases from V and 0 bases from J, the junction contained 4 bases not matched to a gene. The CDR3 loop spans 15 amino acids. CDR3 nucleotides: TGTGCCAGTAGTACCCGGGACAGGCTGAACACTGAAGCTTTCTTT. It codes for CASSTRDRLNTEAFF.

V usage is TRBV7-2 and J usage is TRBJ1-1; D remains unclear. V was shortened by 5 bases and J by 1 base, with 11 bases between the two germline ends. Germline V lookup: CDR1 SGHTA, CDR2 FQGNSA. The CDR3 contains 14 residues. This CDR3 is CASSPFLGNTEAFF. Written as DNA, the CDR3 is TGTGCCAGCAGCCCCTTTTTGGGGAACACTGAAGCTTTCTTT.